This passage covers 13 T cell receptor beta chains from one sample sequenced in a study of shared clonotypes between healthy human individuals. Libraries were prepared by immunoSEQ multiplex PCR; TCRdb keeps only in-frame clonotypes and omits some of them. The profile shows under 2.5 million clones, approximately 90% of them singletons. The source material was naive CD4+ T cells from PBMCs. Subset described: CD45RA+ positively selected. These receptors came from a man between 18 and 29 years old in good health. Some clones in this sample may be carry-over from other donors' samples.

The chain joins TRBV27 to TRBJ1-3; no firm D call. Germline V gives CDR1 MNHEY, CDR2 SMNVEV (reference sequence). V shed 6 bases and J shed 0 bases, with 9 bases lying between them. CDR3 size: 14 residues. CDR3 DNA sequence: TGTGCCAGCAGCTCAAGGGCCTCTGGAAACACCATATATTTT. It specifies CASSSRASGNTIYF.

The genes are TRBV5-1 and TRBJ2-1; the match to TRBD2 covers 14 bases. Germline V lookup: CDR1 SGHRS, CDR2 YFSETQ. Losses at the gene ends were 1 base for V and 10 bases for J; bases not matched to a gene: 10. The CDR3 has 17 amino acids. For the CDR3, the DNA is TGCGCCAGCAGCTTGCCCCCCGGGACTAGCGGGAGAGGGGAGCAGTTCTTC. The encoded protein is CASSLPPGTSGRGEQFF.

The chain is built from TRBV20-1 and TRBJ2-3; TRBD1 agrees at 7 bases. Trimming at V came to 6 bases and at J to 11 bases, leaving 8 bases not matched to a gene. Germline CDR1 DFQATT, CDR2 SNEGSKA (reference sequence). This CDR3 is built from 11 residues. CDR3 nucleotides: TGCAGTGCAGGGGGCCCCCGAGGGCAGTATTTT. This sequence encodes CSAGGPRGQYF.

The J gene is TRBJ2-1, the V gene TRBV5-1; D call uncertain. The CDR3 covers 15 residues. Per germline, CDR1 SGHRS and CDR2 YFSETQ. The V end was cut by 0 bases, the J end by 8 bases, with 15 bases between. CDR3 sequence (DNA): TGCGCCAGCAGCTTGGGGACGGCCACTTTTTATGAGCAGTTCTTC. This translates into CASSLGTATFYEQFF.

The CDR3 here is CASSFDRGPGYTF. The CDR3 DNA follows: TGTGCCAGCAGCTTCGACAGGGGGCCTGGCTACACCTTC. The rearrangement links TRBV11-1 to TRBJ1-2; 10 bases are shared with TRBD1. The CDR3 is 13 residues long. Germline V gene sequence: CDR1 SGHAT, CDR2 FQDESV (reference sequence). V was pared by 3 bases and J by 7 bases, with 2 bases of the junction left unmatched.

Remarks on this clone: Other nucleotide sequences from this sample produce the same CDR3. V usage is TRBV15 and J usage is TRBJ2-3; D gene unclear. Per the germline V gene, CDR1 is LNHNV and CDR2 is YYDKDF (reference sequence). The CDR3 extends over 14 amino acids. Trimming stripped 3 bases from V and 2 bases from J, with 9 bases between. The CDR3 is CATSRGLVTDTQYF. The CDR3 nucleotides are TGTGCCACCAGCAGGGGTTTAGTCACAGATACGCAGTATTTT.

Written as DNA, the CDR3 is TGTGCCAGCAGCCCTCGGGGGAGTGAGCAGTTCTTC. Translating it yields CASSPRGSEQFF. The J gene is TRBJ2-1, the V gene TRBV21-1; no DNA check was done on the table's D call, TRBD2. TRBV21-1 is a documented pseudogene. CDR3 size: 12 residues.

V is TRBV4-3 and J is TRBJ2-1; D gene uncertain. Germline CDR1 reads LGHNA; CDR2 reads YSLEER. Trimming stripped 0 bases from V and 5 bases from J, with 11 bases between. CDR3 length: 15 amino acids. The CDR3 sequence is CASSQDELLDNEQFF. DNA of the CDR3: TGCGCCAGCAGCCAAGATGAGCTCTTGGACAATGAGCAGTTCTTC.

The genes are TRBV5-4 and TRBJ2-5, with D perhaps assigned TRBD1 or TRBD2 (7 bases each). There are 16 residues in the CDR3. With 0 bases removed from V and 5 bases from J, the gap between germline ends came to 17 bases. Germline V gives CDR1 SGHNT, CDR2 YYREEE (reference sequence). The CDR3 nucleotides are TGTGCCAGCAGCTTGGACCCGACAGGGAGGGGGGAGACCCAGTACTTC. Its translation: CASSLDPTGRGETQYF.

This clone has a single count. The CDR3 sequence: CASSQGPGANVLTF. The CDR3 DNA is TGTGCCAGCAGTCAGGGGCCTGGGGCCAACGTCCTGACTTTC. This rearrangement joins TRBV6-1 to TRBJ2-6; weak D call: TRBD1 (6 bases). Deletions cut 5 bases from V and 2 bases from J, with 7 bases between. CDR3 length equals 14 residues. From germline, CDR1 is MNHNS and CDR2 SASEGT.

This rearrangement joins TRBV7-9 to TRBJ1-1; no reliable D call. The germline V gene has CDR1 SEHNR and CDR2 FQNEAQ (reference sequence). Deletions cut 5 bases from V and 3 bases from J, with 22 bases between. The CDR3 extends over 17 amino acids. CDR3: CASSVEQVRRWDTEAFF. CDR3 nucleotides: TGTGCCAGCAGCGTCGAGCAGGTCAGGCGCTGGGACACTGAAGCTTTCTTT.

About this clone: The same CDR3 arises from other DNA sequences in this sample as well. V usage is TRBV7-2 and J usage is TRBJ1-1, with 7 bases that match TRBD1. The germline V gene encodes CDR1 SGHTA and CDR2 FQGNSA. Trimming removed 3 bases from V and 0 bases from J; junction bases left unmatched: 1. The CDR3 has 14 amino acids. The CDR3 nucleotides read TGTGCCAGCAGCTTGGACAGGATGAACACTGAAGCTTTCTTT. Amino acids: CASSLDRMNTEAFF.

This rearrangement joins TRBV19 to TRBJ1-1; D is ambiguous. Trimming shortened V by 1 base and J by 0 bases, and 12 bases separated the two germline ends. Germline assignment: CDR1 LNHDA and CDR2 SQIVND (reference sequence). The CDR3 is 16 amino acids. CDR3 amino acids: CASSIGSPRMNTEAFF. CDR3 bases: TGTGCCAGTAGTATAGGGAGCCCCCGCATGAACACTGAAGCTTTCTTT.